This is a list of T cell receptor beta chains from one sample in a study of shared clonotypes between healthy human individuals. TCRdb's copy holds only in-frame clones and misses some; the assay was immunoSEQ multiplex PCR. The table has roughly 1,000,000 clones, about 80% seen once; the top ten hold around 0.6%. Sequencing was carried out using memory CD4+ T cells from PBMCs. Source of these receptors: a man aged 18 to 30 in good health. Some clones in this sample may be carry-over from other donors' samples. Each CDR3 is given with its conserved first and last residue. The order of the fields is CDR3 DNA, CDR3 protein, V gene, clone size, D gene, J gene. The D gene is left open where the match is weak. Clone size, where shown, is once, few, many, or a class for clones that have expanded.

CDR3nt: TGTGCCAGCAGTGCGCAGGTGCCAAATCAGCCCCAGCATTTT; CDR3aa: CASSAQVPNQPQHF; v_gene: TRBV2; abundance: NA; d_gene: NA; j_gene: TRBJ1-5
CDR3nt: TGTGCCAGCAGCTCACCACAGAGAACTAGCACAGATACGCAGTATTTT; CDR3aa: CASSSPQRTSTDTQYF; v_gene: TRBV5-4; abundance: NA; d_gene: NA; j_gene: TRBJ2-3
CDR3nt: TGTGCCAGCAGTTCCGTGGTGGTCGGAGGTAACTATGGCTACACCTTC; CDR3aa: CASSSVVVGGNYGYTF; v_gene: TRBV6-5; abundance: NA; d_gene: NA; j_gene: TRBJ1-2
CDR3nt: TGTGCCAGCAGCTCTGGCAATGAGCAGTTCTTC; CDR3aa: CASSSGNEQFF; v_gene: TRBV5-6; abundance: NA; d_gene: NA; j_gene: TRBJ2-1
CDR3nt: TGTGCCAGCAGCGCCGGACAGGCTGGCTACACCTTC; CDR3aa: CASSAGQAGYTF; v_gene: TRBV11-2; abundance: NA; d_gene: TRBD1; j_gene: TRBJ1-2
CDR3nt: TGTGCCTGGATGAGGGGCAGTTCCTCTGGAAACACCATATATTTT; CDR3aa: CAWMRGSSSGNTIYF; v_gene: TRBV30; abundance: NA; d_gene: NA; j_gene: TRBJ1-3
CDR3nt: TGTGCCAGCAGTTCGCCCCGGGACTTTCAAGAGACCCAGTACTTC; CDR3aa: CASSSPRDFQETQYF; v_gene: TRBV28; abundance: NA; d_gene: NA; j_gene: TRBJ2-5
CDR3nt: TGTGCCAGCTCACCCTTTACACTCGGCTCTGGAAACACCATATATTTT; CDR3aa: CASSPFTLGSGNTIYF; v_gene: TRBV18; abundance: NA; d_gene: NA; j_gene: TRBJ1-3
CDR3nt: TGCAGCGTCGGTGGCAGATTACAAGAGACCCAGTACTTC; CDR3aa: CSVGGRLQETQYF; v_gene: TRBV29-1; abundance: NA; d_gene: NA; j_gene: TRBJ2-5
CDR3nt: TGCAGCGCTTTAGGTGGTCCGGGACAGGGGTGGGATACGCAGTATTTT; CDR3aa: CSALGGPGQGWDTQYF; v_gene: TRBV29-1; abundance: NA; d_gene: TRBD1; j_gene: TRBJ2-3
CDR3nt: TGTGCCAGCAGTTACTCCCCCGGGACAGCCTACGAGCAGTACTTC; CDR3aa: CASSYSPGTAYEQYF; v_gene: TRBV6-5; abundance: NA; d_gene: TRBD1; j_gene: TRBJ2-7
CDR3nt: TGTGCCAGCAGTTCATCGATTGTAACGGGATCCACTGAAGCTTTCTTT; CDR3aa: CASSSSIVTGSTEAFF; v_gene: TRBV6-5; abundance: NA; d_gene: NA; j_gene: TRBJ1-1
CDR3nt: TGTGCAAGTCGCTTAAATCCCGGGGGGCGGAAAGAGACCCAGTACTTC; CDR3aa: CASRLNPGGRKETQYF; v_gene: TRBV12-2; abundance: NA; d_gene: NA; j_gene: TRBJ2-5
CDR3nt: TGTGCCACCAGCAGGATTCGACAGGGCCCGGATGAGCAGTACTTC; CDR3aa: CATSRIRQGPDEQYF; v_gene: TRBV15; abundance: NA; d_gene: TRBD1; j_gene: TRBJ2-7
CDR3nt: TGTGCCAGCAGGGACAGCGAGACCTATGGCTACACCTTC; CDR3aa: CASRDSETYGYTF; v_gene: TRBV6-6; abundance: NA; d_gene: NA; j_gene: TRBJ1-2
CDR3nt: TGTGCCAGCAGTTACTCGAGGGTCACCGACGATGAGCAGTTCTTC; CDR3aa: CASSYSRVTDDEQFF; v_gene: TRBV6-5; abundance: NA; d_gene: NA; j_gene: TRBJ2-1
CDR3nt: TGTGCCTGGAGTGTAGGGGGTTCTACTGGAAACACCATATATTTT; CDR3aa: CAWSVGGSTGNTIYF; v_gene: TRBV30; abundance: few; d_gene: NA; j_gene: TRBJ1-3
CDR3nt: TGTGCCAGCAGTTACCCTGGGACAGGGCCGCTGAACTCTGGAAACACCATATATTTT; CDR3aa: CASSYPGTGPLNSGNTIYF; v_gene: TRBV6-7; abundance: NA; d_gene: TRBD1; j_gene: TRBJ1-3
CDR3nt: TGTGCCAGCTCACCTGGGGGCGGACAGCCCCAGCATTTT; CDR3aa: CASSPGGGQPQHF; v_gene: TRBV18; abundance: NA; d_gene: NA; j_gene: TRBJ1-5
CDR3nt: TGTGCCAGCAGCGGCACTAGCGGAAGAACCTACAATGAGCAGTTCTTC; CDR3aa: CASSGTSGRTYNEQFF; v_gene: TRBV2; abundance: once; d_gene: TRBD2; j_gene: TRBJ2-1
CDR3nt: TGTGCCAGCAGCCAACAGACAGGGACAGATACGCAGTATTTT; CDR3aa: CASSQQTGTDTQYF; v_gene: TRBV14; abundance: NA; d_gene: TRBD1; j_gene: TRBJ2-3
CDR3nt: TGTGCCAGCAGGGCCCTAGCGGGAGTTGTAAATGAGCAGTTCTTC; CDR3aa: CASRALAGVVNEQFF; v_gene: TRBV2; abundance: NA; d_gene: TRBD2; j_gene: TRBJ2-1
CDR3nt: TGCGCCAGCAGCCTGGAAAGGACAGGGCAAGCCAAAAACATTCAGTACTTC; CDR3aa: CASSLERTGQAKNIQYF; v_gene: TRBV5-1; abundance: NA; d_gene: TRBD1; j_gene: TRBJ2-4
CDR3nt: TGTGCCTGGCTCCTGACGTACAATGAGCAGTTCTTC; CDR3aa: CAWLLTYNEQFF; v_gene: TRBV30; abundance: NA; d_gene: NA; j_gene: TRBJ2-1
CDR3nt: TGTGCCAGCATCCTCCTAGGAGGGGGGGGTGAAGCTTTCTTT; CDR3aa: CASILLGGGGEAFF; v_gene: TRBV28; abundance: NA; d_gene: NA; j_gene: TRBJ1-1
CDR3nt: TGTGCCAGCAGTCGTGGGACAGCCTACCAAGAGACCCAGTACTTC; CDR3aa: CASSRGTAYQETQYF; v_gene: TRBV6-5; abundance: NA; d_gene: TRBD1; j_gene: TRBJ2-5
CDR3nt: TGCGCCAGCAGCGGGTATCCGACTAGCCAAGCCCCTCTCGAGCAGTACTTC; CDR3aa: CASSGYPTSQAPLEQYF; v_gene: TRBV5-1; abundance: NA; d_gene: TRBD2; j_gene: TRBJ2-7
CDR3nt: TGTGCCAGCAGCCCGAATCCTCCAACTAATGAAAAACTGTTTTTT; CDR3aa: CASSPNPPTNEKLFF; v_gene: TRBV7-9; abundance: NA; d_gene: NA; j_gene: TRBJ1-4
CDR3nt: TGTGCCAGCAGTTTACCGCCCGGCAGGGTTGGCCTTTATCAGCCCCAGCATTTT; CDR3aa: CASSLPPGRVGLYQPQHF; v_gene: TRBV28; abundance: NA; d_gene: NA; j_gene: TRBJ1-5
CDR3nt: TGTGCCAGCAGCCCCGTGGGGGGACGGACCTACGAGCAGTACTTC; CDR3aa: CASSPVGGRTYEQYF; v_gene: TRBV7-8; abundance: NA; d_gene: NA; j_gene: TRBJ2-7
CDR3nt: TGTGCCAGCAGACCCGGGACAGGGACCTACGAGCAGTACTTC; CDR3aa: CASRPGTGTYEQYF; v_gene: TRBV6-5; abundance: few; d_gene: TRBD1; j_gene: TRBJ2-7
CDR3nt: TGTGCCAGCAGCCTAAAATGGGGGGGCATGAAGTTCTTC; CDR3aa: CASSLKWGGMKFF; v_gene: TRBV7-3; abundance: once; d_gene: NA; j_gene: TRBJ2-1
CDR3nt: TGTGCCAGCAGTGAAGCTAATTGGGGGGGCTACAAGCAGTACTTC; CDR3aa: CASSEANWGGYKQYF; v_gene: TRBV6-1; abundance: NA; d_gene: NA; j_gene: TRBJ2-7
CDR3nt: TGTGCCAGCAGCCCTGGGCAGGGGAGTTTGAACACTGAAGCTTTCTTT; CDR3aa: CASSPGQGSLNTEAFF; v_gene: TRBV5-5; abundance: NA; d_gene: NA; j_gene: TRBJ1-1
CDR3nt: TGTGCCAGCGGGAATGGCTACACCTTC; CDR3aa: CASGNGYTF; v_gene: TRBV28; abundance: NA; d_gene: NA; j_gene: TRBJ1-2
CDR3nt: TGTGCCAGCAGTGTACAGGGGGCTCGCAATCAGCCCCAGCATTTT; CDR3aa: CASSVQGARNQPQHF; v_gene: TRBV28; abundance: few; d_gene: TRBD1; j_gene: TRBJ1-5
CDR3nt: TGTGCCAGCTCCCCTGGGAGCAATCAGCCCCAGCATTTT; CDR3aa: CASSPGSNQPQHF; v_gene: TRBV18; abundance: few; d_gene: NA; j_gene: TRBJ1-5
CDR3nt: TGTGCCAGTAGTGCCCAATGGGGGAACATTCAGTACTTC; CDR3aa: CASSAQWGNIQYF; v_gene: TRBV19; abundance: NA; d_gene: NA; j_gene: TRBJ2-4
CDR3nt: TGCAGCGTGGCTGGACTAGCGGGAAGAACCTACGAGCAGTACTTC; CDR3aa: CSVAGLAGRTYEQYF; v_gene: TRBV29-1; abundance: NA; d_gene: TRBD2; j_gene: TRBJ2-7
CDR3nt: TGCGCCAGCAGCTCCGGACTAGCGGCGAACACCGGGGAGCTGTTTTTT; CDR3aa: CASSSGLAANTGELFF; v_gene: TRBV5-1; abundance: NA; d_gene: TRBD2; j_gene: TRBJ2-2
CDR3nt: TGTGCCAGCAGTTTATGGGGGAATGAGCAGTTCTTC; CDR3aa: CASSLWGNEQFF; v_gene: TRBV28; abundance: many; d_gene: NA; j_gene: TRBJ2-1
CDR3nt: TGTGCCTGGAGTGGCTCTCTCGTTGACGAGCAGTACTTC; CDR3aa: CAWSGSLVDEQYF; v_gene: TRBV30; abundance: NA; d_gene: NA; j_gene: TRBJ2-7
CDR3nt: TGTGCCTGGCAATTTAGCTCCTACAATGAGCAGTTCTTC; CDR3aa: CAWQFSSYNEQFF; v_gene: TRBV30; abundance: once; d_gene: NA; j_gene: TRBJ2-1
CDR3nt: TGTGCCAGCAGGTCTGACACCGGGGAGCTGTTTTTT; CDR3aa: CASRSDTGELFF; v_gene: TRBV2; abundance: NA; d_gene: NA; j_gene: TRBJ2-2
CDR3nt: TGTGCCAGCAGTTTAGGCGGCGTGGGGGATCAGCCCCAGCATTTT; CDR3aa: CASSLGGVGDQPQHF; v_gene: TRBV28; abundance: many; d_gene: NA; j_gene: TRBJ1-5
CDR3nt: TGTGCCAGCAGAAGGACTAGCGGCTACAATGAGCAGTTCTTC; CDR3aa: CASRRTSGYNEQFF; v_gene: TRBV5-4; abundance: NA; d_gene: TRBD2; j_gene: TRBJ2-1
CDR3nt: TGTGCCAGCAGCCTGGGGTACACAGATACGCAGTATTTT; CDR3aa: CASSLGYTDTQYF; v_gene: TRBV7-3; abundance: NA; d_gene: NA; j_gene: TRBJ2-3
CDR3nt: TGTGCCAGCAGCTTCTACAACTCCTACGAGCAGTACTTC; CDR3aa: CASSFYNSYEQYF; v_gene: TRBV11-2; abundance: NA; d_gene: NA; j_gene: TRBJ2-7
CDR3nt: TGTGCCAGCACCCTAACCCGAGAAACAGATACGCAGTATTTT; CDR3aa: CASTLTRETDTQYF; v_gene: TRBV27; abundance: NA; d_gene: NA; j_gene: TRBJ2-3
CDR3nt: TGTGCCAGCAGCTTGGTTCCGGGGTCGAACACTGAAGCTTTCTTT; CDR3aa: CASSLVPGSNTEAFF; v_gene: TRBV5-6; abundance: NA; d_gene: NA; j_gene: TRBJ1-1
CDR3nt: TGTGCCACCAGCAGAGGCGGACAGGGGGGAAACAATGAGCAGTTCTTC; CDR3aa: CATSRGGQGGNNEQFF; v_gene: TRBV15; abundance: NA; d_gene: TRBD1; j_gene: TRBJ2-1
CDR3nt: TGTGCCAGCAGTGAAGCGGCGGGCAGGGGTGGCTACACCTTC; CDR3aa: CASSEAAGRGGYTF; v_gene: TRBV6-1; abundance: few; d_gene: NA; j_gene: TRBJ1-2
CDR3nt: TGTGCCAGCAGCCCCCGGCGAAACGAAAAACTGTTTTTT; CDR3aa: CASSPRRNEKLFF; v_gene: TRBV5-8; abundance: NA; d_gene: NA; j_gene: TRBJ1-4
CDR3nt: TGTGCCAGTCAGGGCATCTTTTACGAGCAGTACTTC; CDR3aa: CASQGIFYEQYF; v_gene: TRBV28; abundance: NA; d_gene: NA; j_gene: TRBJ2-7
CDR3nt: TGTATCACCGTGGGGGCTAATTATGGCTACACCTTC; CDR3aa: CITVGANYGYTF; v_gene: TRBV28; abundance: once; d_gene: NA; j_gene: TRBJ1-2
CDR3nt: TGTGCCAGCAGCCTGGCTCGGGACAGAAGCACAGATACGCAGTATTTT; CDR3aa: CASSLARDRSTDTQYF; v_gene: TRBV5-4; abundance: NA; d_gene: TRBD1; j_gene: TRBJ2-3
CDR3nt: TGTGCCAGCAGCTTCCGGATGCAGCCGGTGGAGACCCAGTACTTC; CDR3aa: CASSFRMQPVETQYF; v_gene: TRBV7-9; abundance: NA; d_gene: NA; j_gene: TRBJ2-5
CDR3nt: TGTGCCAGCAGCCCGACTTCTCACAGGGCGAACACCGGGGAGCTGTTTTTT; CDR3aa: CASSPTSHRANTGELFF; v_gene: TRBV5-4; abundance: NA; d_gene: NA; j_gene: TRBJ2-2
CDR3nt: TGTGCCATCAGTGAGTCTTTAGCCCAGGAGACCCAGTACTTC; CDR3aa: CAISESLAQETQYF; v_gene: TRBV10-3; abundance: NA; d_gene: NA; j_gene: TRBJ2-5
CDR3nt: TGTGCCAGCAGCTTAGAGAACACCGGGGAGCTGTTTTTT; CDR3aa: CASSLENTGELFF; v_gene: TRBV7-3; abundance: NA; d_gene: NA; j_gene: TRBJ2-2